The 17 T cell receptor beta chains reported below all come from one sample, sequenced in a study of cytomegalovirus exposure and HLA in healthy donors. Primers: 60 Vbeta forward and 13 Jbeta reverse. Data came from immunoSEQ multiplex PCR; TCRdb stores just in-frame clones and leaves some out. The sample contains about 120,000 clones, approximately 80% of which appear only once. The sample comprised PBMCs. The receptors come from a woman aged 18-29 years in good health and CMV-seronegative.

This clone was seen only once. The chain recombines TRBV7-9 with TRBJ1-2, with 10 bases matching TRBD1. CDR1 is SEHNR, CDR2 FQNEAQ, per germline (reference sequence). This CDR3 contains 13 residues. J gave up 6 bases and V 5 bases, and 3 bases lay outside the gene matches. CDR3 nucleotides: TGTGCCAGCAGCCAAGGGACAGGGGATGGCTACACCTTC. Protein: CASSQGTGDGYTF.

This clone is a singleton in its sample. The chain links TRBV30 to TRBJ1-5, with 11 bases matching TRBD1. Germline values: CDR1 GTSNPN, CDR2 SVGIG (reference sequence). The V segment lost 2 bases and the J segment 7 bases; nucleotides outside the gene matches: 7. CDR3 length: 15 amino acids. The CDR3 here is CAWSSRTGGGQPQHF. The CDR3, as DNA: TGTGCCTGGAGTTCCCGGACAGGGGGCGGGCAGCCCCAGCATTTT. Full variable domain (outside the CDR3, taken from reference TRBV30 and TRBJ1-5): SQTIHQWPATLVQPVGSPLSLECTVEGTSNPNLYWYRQAAGRGLQLLFYSVGIGQISSEVPQNLSASRPQDRQFILSSKKLLLSDSGFYLCAWSSRTGGGQPQHFGDGTRLSIL.

The rearrangement links TRBV6-1 to TRBJ1-1, with no clear D. This CDR3 is built from 13 residues. V lost 6 bases, J lost 4 bases, and 12 bases lay in between. Germline CDR1 MNHNS, CDR2 SASEGT. The CDR3 here is CASSGLHGTEAFF. The DNA for the CDR3 is TGTGCCAGCAGCGGACTACACGGCACTGAAGCTTTCTTT.

This clone was counted once. The chain has TRBV18 and TRBJ2-7; 7 nucleotides agree with TRBD1. Losses at the gene ends were 6 bases for V and 3 bases for J; bases not matched to a gene: 5. The CDR3 runs 13 residues. CDR1 and CDR2 (germline): KGHSH, LQKENI. The CDR3 sequence is CASSLSGGYEQYF. In DNA, the CDR3 is TGTGCCAGCTCGCTATCAGGGGGCTACGAGCAGTACTTC.

V and J are TRBV18 and TRBJ1-3; 10 nucleotides match TRBD1. In germline, CDR1 is KGHSH, CDR2 LQKENI. The J segment lost 6 bases and the V segment lost 5 bases, leaving 4 bases of the junction unmatched. The CDR3 has 14 residues. The CDR3 nucleotides read TGTGCCAGCTCAGCCGGGACAGGGGAAAACACCATATATTTT. Translating it yields CASSAGTGENTIYF.

The gene calls are TRBV19 and TRBJ1-1, with D unclear. CDR3 length equals 15 residues. Germline CDR1 and CDR2: LNHDA and SQIVND (reference sequence). Deletions cut 4 bases from V and 2 bases from J, with 14 bases between. In DNA, the CDR3 is TGTGCCAGTAGTACCTTTTCGACTGTAAACACTGAAGCTTTCTTT. This encodes CASSTFSTVNTEAFF.

The chain combines TRBV25-1 with TRBJ1-1; D is unresolved. V was trimmed by 5 bases and J by 1 base, leaving 14 bases between them. Germline assignment: CDR1 MGHDK and CDR2 SYGVNS. The length of the CDR3 is 15 residues. The CDR3 DNA sequence: TGTGCCAGCAGTCCCATGGGCACCCAGAACACTGAAGCTTTCTTT. This codes for CASSPMGTQNTEAFF.

The chain is built from TRBV5-1 and TRBJ1-1; possible D gene TRBD1, 5 bases. Germline V gives CDR1 SGHRS, CDR2 YFSETQ. Trimming removed 0 bases from V and 10 bases from J, with 13 bases in between. The CDR3 runs 13 residues. For the CDR3, the DNA is TGCGCCAGCAGCTTGGAAGAAGGGGAGGGAGCTTTCTTT. Translating gives CASSLEEGEGAFF.

V and J are TRBV7-2 and TRBJ1-3; D is unresolved. CDR1 and CDR2 from the germline V gene are SGHTA and FQGNSA. Trimming shortened V by 5 bases and J by 0 bases, and 11 bases separated the two germline ends. The length of the CDR3 is 15 residues. For the CDR3, the DNA is TGTGCCAGCAGCCCCCAACAGCTCTCTGGAAACACCATATATTTT. Translating it yields CASSPQQLSGNTIYF.

This chain connects TRBV5-6 to TRBJ2-7; no clear D gene. Germline CDR1 and CDR2: SGHDT and YYEEEE. The V gene lost 6 bases and the J gene lost 3 bases, with 16 bases spanning the gap. This CDR3 comprises 14 residues. CDR3 sequence (DNA): TGTGCCAGCACCTTAAACTTGGGCCTCTACGAGCAGTACTTC. It codes for CASTLNLGLYEQYF.

The chain carries TRBV4-1 and TRBJ1-2; D call uncertain. Germline V lookup: CDR1 MGHRA, CDR2 YSYEKL. The V gene lost 0 bases and the J gene lost 7 bases, with 12 bases spanning the gap. This CDR3 is built from 14 residues. The chain's CDR3 is CASSQESTSGGYTF. The CDR3 DNA reads as TGCGCCAGCAGCCAAGAAAGTACATCGGGTGGCTACACCTTC.

This chain uses TRBV15 with TRBJ2-2; 9 nucleotides agree with TRBD2. The CDR3 is made up of 14 amino acids. With 6 bases clipped from V and 5 bases from J, the junction kept 4 bases outside the gene matches. The germline V gene encodes CDR1 LNHNV and CDR2 YYDKDF (reference sequence). In DNA form, the CDR3 reads TGTGCCACCAGGGCGGGAGGGTGGACCGGGGAGCTGTTTTTT. Translated, it gives CATRAGGWTGELFF.

The chain combines TRBV6-5 with TRBJ2-5; TRBD1 matches 8 bases. From germline, CDR1 is MNHEY and CDR2 SVGAGI. The ends lost 8 bases at V and 9 bases at J; junction bases unmatched: 14. CDR3 length: 14 amino acids. The CDR3 loop is CASCAGGQGFSQYF. Written as DNA, the CDR3 is TGTGCCAGCTGCGCGGGTGGACAGGGATTTTCCCAGTACTTC.

J is TRBJ1-3 and V is TRBV9; D might be TRBD1 (6 bases). Trimming left V 2 bases short and J 0 bases short, with 12 bases between. This CDR3 contains 16 residues. The germline gives CDR1 SGDLS, CDR2 YYNGEE. The CDR3 sequence: CASSVSIQGSGNTIYF. The CDR3 DNA is TGTGCCAGCAGCGTTTCTATACAGGGCTCTGGAAACACCATATATTTT. Complete variable domain (other parts from reference TRBV9 and TRBJ1-3): DSGVTQTPKHLITATGQRVTLRCSPRSGDLSVYWYQQSLDQGLQFLIQYYNGEERAKGNILERFSAQQFPDLHSELNLSSLELGDSALYFCASSVSIQGSGNTIYFGEGSWLTVV.

This clone occurred a few times. This chain links TRBV7-2 with TRBJ2-7; 15 bases are shared with TRBD2. In germline, CDR1 is SGHTA, CDR2 FQGNSA. The V segment lost 5 bases and the J segment 1 base; nucleotides outside the gene matches: 12. The CDR3 runs 19 residues. The CDR3 DNA reads as TGTGCCAGCAGCCCCGGGACTAGCGGGAGGATCGGTCCATCCTACGAGCAGTACTTC. Encoded protein: CASSPGTSGRIGPSYEQYF.

The chain has TRBV6-4 and TRBJ1-5; 7 positions agree with TRBD1. The CDR3 loop spans 15 amino acids. Germline V gene data show CDR1 as MRHNA and CDR2 as SNTAGT. V was pared by 6 bases and J by 0 bases, with 5 bases of the junction left unmatched. CDR3 protein: CASSPGGYSNQPQHF. CDR3 DNA: TGTGCCAGCAGCCCAGGGGGGTATAGCAATCAGCCCCAGCATTTT.

Only a few counts were recorded for this clone. The chain is built from TRBV5-1 and TRBJ2-5, with D possibly TRBD1 on 6 matching bases. The end of the DNA is better explained by TRBJ2-7, so the J call may be wrong. Germline V lookup: CDR1 SGHRS, CDR2 YFSETQ. The CDR3 contains 15 residues. CDR3 nucleotide sequence: TGCGCCAGCAGCTTGGTTGGCAGGGGAGTAGACGAGCAGTACTTC. Its translation is CASSLVGRGVDEQYF.